Shown below are 16 T cell receptor beta chains from a single sample sequenced in a study of cytomegalovirus exposure and HLA in healthy donors. 13 Jbeta primers and 60 Vbeta primers were used for the PCR. Using immunoSEQ multiplex PCR, the repertoire was profiled, and TCRdb retains in-frame clones only, with some absent. The sample yields around 140,000 clones, approximately 87% seen once. The specimen sequenced was PBMCs. The receptors here all came from a woman aged 30 to 39 in good health and CMV-seronegative.

The rearrangement links TRBV4-3 to TRBJ2-1; TRBD2 aligns across 9 bases. This CDR3 is 16 amino acids long. V lost 4 bases to trimming and J lost 5 bases; unmatched junction nucleotides: 9. Germline loops: CDR1 LGHNA, CDR2 YSLEER. The CDR3 bases are TGCGCCAGCAGCCTTCGAGTAAGCGGGAGGAACAATGAGCAGTTCTTC. Amino acid sequence: CASSLRVSGRNNEQFF.

The rearrangement uses TRBV2 and TRBJ1-1; D ambiguous. The CDR3 sequence is 13 residues long. V lost 3 bases and J lost 4, with 9 bases in between. From germline, CDR1 is SNHLY and CDR2 FYNNEI. CDR3 residues: CASSEGTATEAFF. In DNA form, the CDR3 reads TGTGCCAGCAGTGAGGGCACGGCCACTGAAGCTTTCTTT.

The V call is TRBV15, the J call TRBJ2-7; unclear D gene. The CDR3 spans 14 residues. CDR1 is LNHNV and CDR2 is YYDKDF in the germline V gene (reference sequence). V gave up 0 bases and J gave up 7 bases, with 13 bases separating them. The CDR3 protein is CATSRDSVFWEQYF. The DNA of the CDR3 is TGTGCCACCAGCAGAGATTCAGTCTTTTGGGAGCAGTACTTC.

V is TRBV5-1 and J is TRBJ2-5; D perhaps matches TRBD1 (6 bases). The better agreement between TRBJ2-7 and the DNA end casts doubt on the J call. From germline, CDR1 is SGHRS and CDR2 YFSETQ. CDR3 length: 15 residues. The CDR3 sequence: CASSLGGQGYDEQYF. CDR3 nucleotides: TGCGCCAGCAGCTTGGGAGGGCAGGGGTATGACGAGCAGTACTTC.

There are a few counts of this clone. The CDR3 sequence: CASSLGQGRFF. The CDR3 coding sequence is TGTGCCAGCAGCTTAGGACAGGGTAGGTTCTTC. The chain is built from TRBV7-2 and TRBJ2-1, with 7 bases aligning to TRBD1. The CDR3 consists of 11 residues. The germline V gene has CDR1 SGHTA and CDR2 FQGNSA. After removal of 1 base from V and 15 bases from J, the junction contained 3 bases not matched to a gene. The complete variable domain, with remaining parts taken from reference TRBV7-2 and TRBJ2-1, reads GAGVSQSPSNKVTEKGKDVELRCDPISGHTALYWYRQSLGQGLEFLIYFQGNSAPDKSGLPSDRFSAERTGGSVSTLTIQRTQQEDSAVYLCASSLGQGRFFGPGTRLTVL.

The rearrangement joins TRBV28 to TRBJ2-3; no clear D gene. This CDR3 comprises 12 residues. The germline gives CDR1 MDHEN, CDR2 SYDVKM. V lost 3 bases and J 6 bases, leaving 7 bases between the germline ends. CDR3 sequence reads: CASSFVLDTQYF. CDR3 DNA: TGTGCCAGCAGTTTCGTTTTGGATACGCAGTATTTT.

This chain uses TRBV30 with TRBJ2-3; the D gene is possibly TRBD2 (7 bases). Germline CDR1 GTSNPN, CDR2 SVGIG (reference sequence). The V end was cut by 3 bases, the J end by 4 bases, with 17 bases between. The CDR3 consists of 15 residues. The DNA of the CDR3 is TGTGCCTGGAGCCAGGGGCTAGCGGAATCAGATACGCAGTATTTT. It specifies CAWSQGLAESDTQYF.

A few counts support this clone. The chain joins TRBV4-2 to TRBJ1-4; 7 positions match TRBD1. V trimming: 3 bases; J trimming: 5 bases; junction bases outside the gene matches: 3. The CDR3 is 14 residues long. Germline V gene data show CDR1 as LGHNA and CDR2 as YNFKEQ. The chain's CDR3 is CASSQTGLNEKLFF. For the CDR3, the DNA is TGTGCCAGCAGCCAGACAGGGTTGAATGAAAAACTGTTTTTT.

The V call is TRBV6-1, the J call TRBJ1-1; D not resolved. CDR1 is MNHNS, CDR2 SASEGT, per germline. The CDR3 covers 14 residues. The germline V and J ends were trimmed by 7 bases and 0 bases, with 12 bases remaining between them. The CDR3, as DNA: TGTGCCAGCACGCGAGAGGAAATGAACACTGAAGCTTTCTTT. This encodes CASTREEMNTEAFF.

The chain recombines TRBV5-4 with TRBJ2-5; 7 nucleotides agree with TRBD2. The junction had 4 bases not matched to a gene; V was cut back by 0 bases and J by 5 bases. CDR1 and CDR2 (germline): SGHNT, YYREEE (reference sequence). This CDR3 has 14 residues. The CDR3 loop reads CASSLGAGRETQYF. CDR3 coding DNA: TGTGCCAGCAGCTTGGGAGCCGGGAGGGAGACCCAGTACTTC.

The rearrangement uses TRBV4-3 and TRBJ1-5; TRBD1 matches at 8 bases. Per germline, CDR1 LGHNA and CDR2 YSLEER. The CDR3 is 16 residues long. J lost 5 bases, V lost 3 bases, and 9 bases had no gene match. CDR3 amino acids: CASSQIIGQGDQPQHF. DNA of the CDR3: TGCGCCAGCAGCCAGATAATAGGACAGGGAGATCAGCCCCAGCATTTT.

The CDR3 nucleotides are TGTGCCAGCTCGGAGGGGCAGAGGACTGAAGCTTTCTTT. Translated, it gives CASSEGQRTEAFF. V gene TRBV18 combines with J gene TRBJ1-1, with D maybe TRBD1 (5 bases). From germline, CDR1 is KGHSH and CDR2 LQKENI. There are 13 residues in the CDR3. Trimming shortened V by 6 bases and J by 5 bases, and 13 bases separated the two germline ends.

CDR3 DNA sequence: TGTGCCAGCAGCTTATACAGGGTGGTTGAGACCCAGTACTTC. Its protein is CASSLYRVVETQYF. The chain recombines TRBV7-6 with TRBJ2-5; tentatively, D is TRBD1 (6 bases). The CDR3 is 14 residues long. CDR1 SGHVS and CDR2 FNYEAQ come from the germline V gene. V was trimmed by 2 bases and J by 5 bases, leaving 12 bases between them.

The table lists this clone with a count of one. The rearrangement uses TRBV11-3 and TRBJ2-7; 8 bases are a match to TRBD2. The J call may not be correct, given that the DNA end is closer to TRBJ2-5. The CDR3 loop spans 14 amino acids. Per germline, CDR1 SGHNT and CDR2 YENEEA. CDR3 in DNA: TGTGCCAGCAGCCTTAGCGGGACTTCAGAGACCCAGTACTTC. Translated: CASSLSGTSETQYF.

The chain recombines TRBV7-9 with TRBJ2-5; weak D call: TRBD2 (6 bases). Between the trimmed V and J ends, which lost 1 base and 2 bases, there was a span of 8 bases. Germline loops: CDR1 SEHNR, CDR2 FQNEAQ (reference sequence). CDR3 size: 14 residues. CDR3 loop: CASSLGLVQETQYF. The CDR3 bases are TGTGCCAGCAGCTTAGGACTAGTGCAAGAGACCCAGTACTTC.

The chain joins TRBV6-6 to TRBJ2-7; D possibly corresponds to TRBD1 (6 bases). CDR1 is MNHNY, CDR2 SVGAGI, per germline (reference sequence). Trimming took off 2 bases at V and 2 bases at J, with 13 bases between the two ends. There are 15 residues in the CDR3. The CDR3 nucleotides are TGTGCCAGCAGTTACCGGATGACAGGCGCCTACGAGCAGTACTTC. The encoded protein is CASSYRMTGAYEQYF.